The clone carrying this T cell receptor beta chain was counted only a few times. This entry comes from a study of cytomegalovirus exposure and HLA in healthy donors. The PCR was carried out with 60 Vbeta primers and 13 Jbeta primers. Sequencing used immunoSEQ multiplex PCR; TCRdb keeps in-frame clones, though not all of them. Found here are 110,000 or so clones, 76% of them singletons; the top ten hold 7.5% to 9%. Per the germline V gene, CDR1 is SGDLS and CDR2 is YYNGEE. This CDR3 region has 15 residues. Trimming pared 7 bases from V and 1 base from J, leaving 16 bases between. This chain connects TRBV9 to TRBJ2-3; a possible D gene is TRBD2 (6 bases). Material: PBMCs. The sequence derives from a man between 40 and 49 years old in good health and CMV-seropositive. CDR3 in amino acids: CASSPTSYGTDTQYF. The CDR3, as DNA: TGTGCCAGCTCACCTACTAGCTACGGCACAGATACGCAGTATTTT. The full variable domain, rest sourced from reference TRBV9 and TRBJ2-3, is DSGVTQTPKHLITATGQRVTLRCSPRSGDLSVYWYQQSLDQGLQFLIQYYNGEERAKGNILERFSAQQFPDLHSELNLSSLELGDSALYFCASSPTSYGTDTQYFGPGTRLTVL.